This entry features one T cell receptor beta chain sequence. Repertoires were generated with immunoSEQ multiplex PCR, while TCRdb's copy carries only in-frame clones and drops some. This table holds 25,000 to 30,000 clones, around 91% found once. The data are from a study of preoperative IRX-2 immunotherapy in early breast cancer. Deletions cut 1 base from V and 0 bases from J, with 8 bases between. The CDR3 spans 15 residues. From germline, CDR1 is SGHDT and CDR2 YYEEEE. Specified treatment: preoperative locoregional IRX-2 cytokine immunotherapy. Patients received preoperative, locoregional IRX-2 cytokine immunotherapy in a phase Ib study.

The chain is built from TRBV5-6 and TRBJ1-3, with D uncertain. The TCR comes from a human donor with breast cancer. The specimen was taken from a patient treated with IRX-2 immunotherapy. CDR3 region: CASSLLHGSGNTIYF. The CDR3, as DNA: TGTGCCAGCAGCTTGCTGCACGGCTCTGGAAACACCATATATTTT.